These 10 T cell receptor beta chains were all obtained from the same sample, sequenced in a study of cytomegalovirus exposure and HLA in healthy donors. 60 Vbeta and 13 Jbeta primers were used in PCR. The assay was immunoSEQ multiplex PCR, and TCRdb's table has in-frame clones only and misses some. The sample holds 170,000 or so clones, roughly 84% seen once. Sequences were obtained from PBMCs. The source is a boy between 2 and 15 years old in good health and CMV-seronegative.

This sequence joins TRBV5-1 and TRBJ2-3; TRBD2 matches 10 bases. Germline assignment: CDR1 SGHRS and CDR2 YFSETQ. With 4 bases clipped from V and 6 bases from J, the junction kept 17 bases outside the gene matches. The CDR3 sequence is 18 residues long. CDR3 amino acids: CASSEGADSGRRVDTQYF. CDR3 nucleotides: TGCGCCAGCAGCGAGGGGGCTGATAGCGGGAGGCGAGTGGATACGCAGTATTTT. Using reference TRBV5-1 and TRBJ2-3 for the parts outside the CDR3, the full variable domain is KAGVTQTPRYLIKTRGQQVTLSCSPISGHRSVSWYQQTPGQGLQFLFEYFSETQRNKGNFPGRFSGRQFSNSRSEMNVSTLELGDSALYLCASSEGADSGRRVDTQYFGPGTRLTVL.

The chain has TRBV5-4 and TRBJ2-5, with TRBD2 matching 7 bases. The V segment lost 4 bases and the J segment 4 bases; nucleotides outside the gene matches: 10. Germline values: CDR1 SGHNT, CDR2 YYREEE (reference sequence). CDR3 length: 15 residues. As DNA, the CDR3 is TGTGCCAGCAGCCCCTTTGTGGGGGAGGGAGAGACCCAGTACTTC. This sequence encodes CASSPFVGEGETQYF. Using reference TRBV5-4 and TRBJ2-5 for the parts outside the CDR3, the full variable domain is ETGVTQSPTHLIKTRGQQVTLRCSSQSGHNTVSWYQQALGQGPQFIFQYYREEENGRGNFPPRFSGLQFPNYSSELNVNALELDDSALYLCASSPFVGEGETQYFGPGTRLLVL.

The chain employs TRBV19 and TRBJ1-3; D is unclear. The V gene's germline CDR1 is LNHDA and CDR2 SQIVND (reference sequence). The CDR3 contains 11 residues. The germline V and J ends were trimmed by 5 bases and 3 bases, with 2 bases remaining between them. In DNA form, the CDR3 reads TGTGCCAGTAGTCATGGAAACACCATATATTTT. It encodes CASSHGNTIYF.

In this sample, this clone turned up a few times. The CDR3 DNA reads as TGTGCCAGCAGCTTACTAGGGGGCACTGAAGCTTTCTTT. This encodes CASSLLGGTEAFF. The chain has TRBV7-9 and TRBJ1-1; weak D call: TRBD1 (6 bases). The CDR3 is 13 amino acids. Germline V CDR1 and CDR2: SEHNR, FQNEAQ (reference sequence). Trimming pared 2 bases from V and 4 bases from J, leaving 8 bases between. The full variable domain, with the rest looked up from reference TRBV7-9 and TRBJ1-1, is DTGVSQNPRHKITKRGQNVTFRCDPISEHNRLYWYRQTLGQGPEFLTYFQNEAQLEKSRLLSDRFSAERPKGSFSTLEIQRTEQGDSAMYLCASSLLGGTEAFFGQGTRLTVV.

The chain carries TRBV7-6 and TRBJ1-2; perhaps TRBD1 as D (5 bases). V gave up 2 bases and J gave up 4 bases, with 17 bases separating them. The CDR3 is made up of 16 amino acids. Germline V lookup: CDR1 SGHVS, CDR2 FNYEAQ. The CDR3, as DNA: TGTGCCAGCAGCTTAAGGCCGGGGGGGTCCTCCTATGGCTACACCTTC. Amino acids: CASSLRPGGSSYGYTF.

The rearrangement uses TRBV4-1 and TRBJ1-6, with D possibly matching TRBD1 (5 bases). Trimming stripped 0 bases from V and 6 bases from J, with 21 bases between. Germline V gene sequence: CDR1 MGHRA, CDR2 YSYEKL. The CDR3 is 19 amino acids. The DNA of the CDR3 is TGCGCCAGCAGCCAAGATCGTTCTCTTCATGGCAGGGTTAATTCACCCCTCCACTTT. It encodes CASSQDRSLHGRVNSPLHF.

The genes are TRBV6-1 and TRBJ1-1, with a possible D match to TRBD1 (5 bases). Trimming took off 6 bases at V and 1 base at J, with 9 bases between the two ends. Per germline, CDR1 MNHNS and CDR2 SASEGT. This CDR3 is 13 amino acids long. DNA of the CDR3: TGTGCCAGCAGGGCAAGGGGGAACACTGAAGCTTTCTTT. Translation gives CASRARGNTEAFF.

The V gene is TRBV7-8, the J gene TRBJ1-1; 7 bases line up with TRBD1. CDR1 is SGHVS, CDR2 FQNEAQ, per germline. The CDR3 extends over 16 amino acids. Trimming at V came to 5 bases and at J to 1 base, leaving 10 bases not matched to a gene. The CDR3 coding sequence is TGTGCCAGCAGCGCCCACAGGGGTCGGGGGAACACTGAAGCTTTCTTT. It yields the protein CASSAHRGRGNTEAFF.

As DNA, the CDR3 is TGTGCCAGCAGCGTTAGCGGCGGCACAGATACGCAGTATTTT. It encodes CASSVSGGTDTQYF. The chain employs TRBV7-9 and TRBJ2-3; D perhaps matches TRBD2 (6 bases). The V gene lost 5 bases and the J gene lost 1 base, with 10 bases spanning the gap. The CDR3 loop spans 14 amino acids. The germline V gene has CDR1 SEHNR and CDR2 FQNEAQ (reference sequence).

The chain combines TRBV7-8 with TRBJ2-7, with no clear D. Deletions cut 1 base from V and 0 bases from J, with 10 bases between. From germline, CDR1 is SGHVS and CDR2 FQNEAQ. The CDR3 is 15 residues long. CDR3 DNA sequence: TGTGCCAGCAGCTTAGTACTTTCTAGCTCCTACGAGCAGTACTTC. Translation: CASSLVLSSSYEQYF.